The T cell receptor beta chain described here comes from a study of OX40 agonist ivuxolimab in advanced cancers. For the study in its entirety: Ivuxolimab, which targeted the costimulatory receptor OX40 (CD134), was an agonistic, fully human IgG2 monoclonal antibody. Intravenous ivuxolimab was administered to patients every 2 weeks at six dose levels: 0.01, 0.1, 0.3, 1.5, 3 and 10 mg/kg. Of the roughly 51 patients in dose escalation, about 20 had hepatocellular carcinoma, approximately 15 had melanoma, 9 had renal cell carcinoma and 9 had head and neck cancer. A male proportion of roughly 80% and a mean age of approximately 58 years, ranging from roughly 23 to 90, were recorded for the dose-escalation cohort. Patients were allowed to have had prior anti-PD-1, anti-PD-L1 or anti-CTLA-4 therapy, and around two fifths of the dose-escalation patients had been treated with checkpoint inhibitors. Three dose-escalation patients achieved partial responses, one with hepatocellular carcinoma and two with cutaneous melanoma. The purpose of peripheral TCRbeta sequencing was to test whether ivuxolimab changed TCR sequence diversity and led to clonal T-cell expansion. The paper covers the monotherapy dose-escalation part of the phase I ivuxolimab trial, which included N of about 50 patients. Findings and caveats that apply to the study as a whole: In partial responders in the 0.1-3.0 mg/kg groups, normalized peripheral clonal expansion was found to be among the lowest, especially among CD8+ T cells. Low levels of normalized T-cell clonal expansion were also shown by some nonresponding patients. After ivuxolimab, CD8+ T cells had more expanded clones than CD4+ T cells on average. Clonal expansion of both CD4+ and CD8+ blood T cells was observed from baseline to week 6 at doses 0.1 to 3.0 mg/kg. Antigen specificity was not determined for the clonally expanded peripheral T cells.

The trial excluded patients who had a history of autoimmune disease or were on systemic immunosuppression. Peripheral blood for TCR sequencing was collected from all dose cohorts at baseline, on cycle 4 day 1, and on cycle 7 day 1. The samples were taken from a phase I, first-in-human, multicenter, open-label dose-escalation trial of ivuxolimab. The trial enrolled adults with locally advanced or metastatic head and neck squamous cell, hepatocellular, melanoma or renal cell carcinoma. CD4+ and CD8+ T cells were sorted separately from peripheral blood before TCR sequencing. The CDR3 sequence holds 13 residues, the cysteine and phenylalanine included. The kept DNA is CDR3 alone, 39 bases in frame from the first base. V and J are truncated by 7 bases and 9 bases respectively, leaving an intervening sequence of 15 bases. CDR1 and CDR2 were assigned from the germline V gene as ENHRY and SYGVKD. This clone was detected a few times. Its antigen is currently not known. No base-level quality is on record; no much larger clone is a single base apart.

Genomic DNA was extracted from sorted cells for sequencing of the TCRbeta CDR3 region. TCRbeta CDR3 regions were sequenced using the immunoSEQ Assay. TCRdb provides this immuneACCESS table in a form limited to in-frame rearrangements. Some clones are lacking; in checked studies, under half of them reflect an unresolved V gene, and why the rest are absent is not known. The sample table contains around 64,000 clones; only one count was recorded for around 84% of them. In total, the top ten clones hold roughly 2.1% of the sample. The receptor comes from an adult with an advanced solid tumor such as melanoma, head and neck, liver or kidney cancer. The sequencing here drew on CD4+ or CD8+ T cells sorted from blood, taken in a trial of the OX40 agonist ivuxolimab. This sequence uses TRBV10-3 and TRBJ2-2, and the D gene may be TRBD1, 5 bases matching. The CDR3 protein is CAIKGEVSRELFF. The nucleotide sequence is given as TGTGCCATCAAAGGGGAAGTAAGCCGGGAGCTGTTTTTT.